This note documents a single T cell receptor beta chain sequence. The data were obtained in a study of T cell responses to AZD1222 COVID-19 vaccine. Germline trimming cut 1 base from V and 9 bases from J; bases unmatched to any gene: 19. This CDR3 is 19 amino acids long. Germline CDR1 reads LGHDT; CDR2 reads YNNKEL (reference sequence). Method: immunoSEQ multiplex PCR; TCRdb's copy keeps in-frame clones and lacks some. Of about 130,000 clones in the sample, over 80% are singletons; the top ten hold 6.5% to 8.5%. The sample was peripheral blood, taken 28 days after the second AZD1222 dose. The receptor was derived from an adult who received the AZD1222 COVID-19 vaccine. V is TRBV3-1 (or the pseudogene TRBV3-2) and J is TRBJ2-1, with 9 nucleotides matching TRBD2. CDR3 loop: CASSQGVWSSGGKLGEQFF. As DNA, the CDR3 is TGTGCCAGCAGCCAAGGGGTTTGGAGTAGCGGGGGAAAATTGGGTGAGCAGTTCTTC.